This T cell receptor beta chain was captured in a study of blood T cell repertoires in COVID-19 (dated by TCRdb to about 2020). Regarding the research as a whole: Collaborator samples came from the United States, Italy and Spain and covered acute and convalescent phases of COVID-19. The prospective study material was composed of cDNA or gDNA derived from T cells, B-cell-depleted T cells, or PBMCs. Deeply sampled blood TCRbeta repertoires from subjects exposed to, actively infected with, or recovered from COVID-19 were included in the dataset. The repertoires were released in a freely available public database meant as a resource for research on the immune response to SARS-CoV-2. The samples were drawn from two sources: the first 160 participants of the ongoing ImmuneRACE study, and 1,000 to 1,500 subjects contributed by 6 global collaborators. Nearly every sample came with metadata listing a de-identified subject ID, COVID-19 status, age in years and sex. Where available, HLA class I and class II types were taken from metadata supplied by the sample provider and were not determined by assay-based typing.

TCRbeta CDR3 regions were amplified from genomic DNA by means of the immunoSEQ Assay, a bias-controlled multiplex PCR. Per the source publication's procedure: The number of nucleated cells in each sample was estimated from the amplification of reference gene primers within the assay. Sequence reads were collapsed and filtered to measure the absolute abundance of every unique TCRbeta CDR3 rearrangement. For each sample, productive Simpson clonality was calculated by taking the square root of Simpson's diversity index across productive rearrangements. In TCRdb, the immuneACCESS table is reduced to in-frame sequences with V and J assigned. These tables do not hold every clone; where another copy was compared, an unresolved V gene accounts for under half, and the others remain unexplained. D and trimming come from the DNA, and the V and J calls and clone size come from that table. This sample has tens of thousands of clones in its table, and approximately 90% of those were observed once. In total, the top ten clones hold about 3% of the sample.

Study-level results and caveats: The amount of clinical and demographic metadata varied by source and participant and was provided uncurated.

Each collaborating institution followed its own protocols to collect whole blood in K2EDTA tubes. For TCRbeta analysis, collaborators shipped samples as frozen whole blood, isolated PBMCs, or DNA extracted from either of those sample types. The germline V gene encodes CDR1 SGHTS and CDR2 YDEGEE. The CDR3, cysteine through phenylalanine, is 15 amino acids long. The kept DNA is CDR3 alone, 45 bases in frame from the first base. V sheds 0 bases and J sheds 5 bases, leaving 12 bases between their ends. Concerning this clone itself: The specificity of this receptor is unknown. No base quality values were provided; no much bigger clone lies one nucleotide off.

The sequence links TRBV5-8 to TRBJ1-5, with no reliable assignment of the D segment. The receptor's source is a man aged 45-60 years with acute or convalescent COVID-19. Material for sequencing was peripheral blood. In nucleotide form, the sequence is TGTGCCAGCAGCTTGGGGACTGGCATAGATCAGCCCCAGCATTTT. This codes for CASSLGTGIDQPQHF. The variable domain in full, with residues beyond the CDR3 obtained from the reference TRBV5-8 and TRBJ1-5 genes, is EAGVTQSPTHLIKTRGQQATLRCSPISGHTSVYWYQQALGLGLQFLLWYDEGEERNRGNFPPRFSGRQFPNYSSELNVNALELEDSALYLCASSLGTGIDQPQHFGDGTRLSIL.